Shown below are 10 T cell receptor beta chains from a single sample sequenced in a study of control samples from healthy donors and cancer patients. Sequenced by immunoSEQ multiplex PCR; TCRdb stores in-frame clones only, minus some. Of some 48,000 clones listed, over 90% are singletons. The sample consisted of PBMCs. Receptor source: a woman in her 50s with head and neck cancer.

The rearrangement joins TRBV5-6 to TRBJ2-5; TRBD1 might be the D (6 bases). Trimming took 4 bases from V and 0 from J, leaving 13 bases between them. Germline V gene lookup returns CDR1 SGHDT and CDR2 YYEEEE. The CDR3 is made up of 15 amino acids. Written as DNA, the CDR3 is TGTGCCAGCAGCCAATACCAGGGGTACCAAGAGACCCAGTACTTC. This gives the protein CASSQYQGYQETQYF.

J is TRBJ1-1 and V is TRBV3-1 (or the pseudogene TRBV3-2); TRBD1 aligns across 8 bases. The CDR3 is 14 amino acids. Trimming cost V 1 base and J 5 bases; bases outside gene matches: 3. Germline loops: CDR1 LGHDT, CDR2 YNNKEL (reference sequence). The CDR3 sequence: CASSQGTGRTEAFF. The CDR3 DNA reads TGTGCCAGCAGCCAAGGGACAGGGAGGACTGAAGCTTTCTTT.

The chain couples TRBV28 to TRBJ2-7; 13 nucleotides align to TRBD2. The length of the CDR3 is 17 residues. The V gene end was trimmed by 7 bases and the J gene end by 5 bases; junction bases not matched to a gene: 14. Germline CDR1 MDHEN, CDR2 SYDVKM. The CDR3, as DNA: TGTGCCAGCAAAAAACGGACTAGCGGGAGAAGAGAGAACGAGCAGTACTTC. Amino acids: CASKKRTSGRRENEQYF.

This chain joins TRBV7-2 and TRBJ1-6; TRBD1 matches 7 bases. The V gene's germline CDR1 is SGHTA and CDR2 FQGNSA. This CDR3 contains 16 residues. Germline trimming cut 5 bases from V and 8 bases from J; bases unmatched to any gene: 12. For the CDR3, the DNA is TGTGCCAGCAGCCTGGGACAGTCGACTCGATATTCACCCCTCCACTTT. This codes for CASSLGQSTRYSPLHF.

V is TRBV6-6 and J is TRBJ2-1; 16 bases agree with TRBD2. J lost 10 bases, V lost 2 bases, and 5 bases had no gene match. The CDR3 loop spans 16 amino acids. Germline lookup yields CDR1 MNHNY and CDR2 SVGAGI (reference sequence). CDR3 amino acids: CASSYLGTSGRAEQFF. In DNA, the CDR3 is TGTGCCAGCAGTTACCTCGGGACTAGCGGGAGGGCCGAGCAGTTCTTC.

This clone is a singleton in its sample. The V and J genes are TRBV14 and TRBJ2-7; D call uncertain. CDR1 and CDR2 from the germline V gene are SGHDN and FVKESK. The CDR3 is made up of 15 amino acids. V was trimmed by 2 bases and J by 2 bases, leaving 13 bases between them. The CDR3 reads CASSQTHRLAYEQYF. The CDR3 DNA reads TGTGCCAGCAGCCAAACCCACCGACTTGCCTACGAGCAGTACTTC.

The CDR3 loop reads CATSGASGAIQETQYF. CDR3 DNA sequence: TGTGCCACCAGTGGGGCTAGCGGGGCCATCCAAGAGACCCAGTACTTC. V gene TRBV24-1 combines with J gene TRBJ2-5; 9 nucleotides line up with TRBD2. J was trimmed by 1 base and V by 5 bases; bases with no gene match: 7. The CDR3 covers 16 residues. The V gene's germline CDR1 is KGHDR and CDR2 SFDVKD.

The V and J genes are TRBV7-3 and TRBJ2-3, with D unclear. CDR1 is SGHTA, CDR2 FQGTGA, per germline. This CDR3 has 13 residues. V was pared by 5 bases and J by 2 bases, with 8 bases between. The CDR3 DNA sequence: TGTGCCAGCAGCGCTCTCGACACAGATACGCAGTATTTT. It codes for CASSALDTDTQYF. Together with reference TRBV7-3 and TRBJ2-3, the CDR3 gives the full variable domain: GAGVSQTPSNKVTEKGKYVELRCDPISGHTALYWYRQSLGQGPEFLIYFQGTGAADDSGLPNDRFFAVRPEGSVSTLKIQRTERGDSAVYLCASSALDTDTQYFGPGTRLTVL.

The J gene is TRBJ2-1, the V gene TRBV27; TRBD2 is a possible D gene (5 bases). The V gene lost 0 bases and the J gene lost 4 bases, with 16 bases spanning the gap. CDR1 is MNHEY, CDR2 SMNVEV, per germline (reference sequence). The CDR3 extends over 17 amino acids. The chain's CDR3 is CASSLSAARPEYNEQFF. The CDR3 coding sequence is TGTGCCAGCAGTTTATCAGCGGCGAGACCAGAATACAATGAGCAGTTCTTC.

CDR3 coding DNA: TGCAGTGCTAGTACAGACCTCTCTGGGGCCAACGTCCTGACTTTC. Its protein product is CSASTDLSGANVLTF. The chain is built from TRBV20-1 and TRBJ2-6; D call uncertain. CDR3 length: 15 amino acids. The ends were cut back, 3 bases at V and 0 bases at J, with 9 bases in the middle. The V gene's germline CDR1 is DFQATT and CDR2 SNEGSKA (reference sequence).